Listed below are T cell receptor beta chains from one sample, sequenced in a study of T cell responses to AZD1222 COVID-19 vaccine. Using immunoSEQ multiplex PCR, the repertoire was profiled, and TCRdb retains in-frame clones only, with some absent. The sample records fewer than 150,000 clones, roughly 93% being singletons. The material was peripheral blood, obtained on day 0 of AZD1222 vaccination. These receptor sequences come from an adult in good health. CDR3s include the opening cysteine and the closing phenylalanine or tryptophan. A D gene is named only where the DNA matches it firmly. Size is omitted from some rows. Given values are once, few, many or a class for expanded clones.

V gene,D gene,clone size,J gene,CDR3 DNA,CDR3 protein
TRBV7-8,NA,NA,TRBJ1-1,TGTGCCAGCAGCCGCCTTGCCCTAAGTGAAGCTTTCTTT,CASSRLALSEAFF
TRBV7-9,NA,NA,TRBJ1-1,TGTGCCAGCAGCTTAGCCCACGCAGTTACTGAAGCTTTCTTT,CASSLAHAVTEAFF
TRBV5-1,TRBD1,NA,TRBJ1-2,TGCGCCAGCAGCTTGGGGGCAGGGGGAGATGGCTACACCTTC,CASSLGAGGDGYTF
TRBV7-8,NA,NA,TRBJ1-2,TGTGCCAGCAGCTTAGCTGGGGGGGTTATGGATGGCTACACCTTC,CASSLAGGVMDGYTF
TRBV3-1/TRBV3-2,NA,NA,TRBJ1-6,TGTGCCAGCAGCCAACGGCAGTCCCGACGTGATTCACCCCTCCACTTT,CASSQRQSRRDSPLHF
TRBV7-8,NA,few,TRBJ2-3,TGTGCCAGCAGCCGGGACACCGATACGCAGTATTTT,CASSRDTDTQYF
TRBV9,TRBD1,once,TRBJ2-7,TGTGCCAGCAGCGTAGGACAGGGGGAGACCTACGAGCAGTACTTC,CASSVGQGETYEQYF
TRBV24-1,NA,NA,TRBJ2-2,TGTGCCACCAGTGATCAAACAGGATCCGGGGAGCTGTTTTTT,CATSDQTGSGELFF
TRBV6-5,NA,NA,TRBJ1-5,TGTGCCAGCAGTTACTCTAACAGGGTCAATCAGCCCCAGCATTTT,CASSYSNRVNQPQHF
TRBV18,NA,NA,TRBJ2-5,TGTGCCAGCTCTCGGGAGGAGACCCAGTACTTC,CASSREETQYF
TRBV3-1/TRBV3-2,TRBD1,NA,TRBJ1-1,TGTGCCAGCAGCCAGGTGGGGACAGGGGACACTGAAGCTTTCTTT,CASSQVGTGDTEAFF
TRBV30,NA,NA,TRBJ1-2,TGTGCCTGGAATACGGAAAGCTATGGCTACACCTTC,CAWNTESYGYTF
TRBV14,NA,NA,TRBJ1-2,TGTGCCAGCAGCCAAGATTTCTCCGGGGCTTCGGGTGGCTACACCTTC,CASSQDFSGASGGYTF
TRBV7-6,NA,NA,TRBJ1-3,TGTGCCAGCAGCCATCCAGGGGAAGGAAACACCATATATTTT,CASSHPGEGNTIYF
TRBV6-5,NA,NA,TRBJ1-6,TGTGCCAGCAGTTATCGGACCCATAATTCACCCCTCCACTTT,CASSYRTHNSPLHF
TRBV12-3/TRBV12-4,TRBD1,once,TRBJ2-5,TGTGCCAGCAGGCGACAGGGGGAGACCCAGTACTTC,CASRRQGETQYF
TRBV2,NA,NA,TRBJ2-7,TGTGCCAGCAGTCCTTCGGGTGGGTTTTTCGAGCAGTACTTC,CASSPSGGFFEQYF
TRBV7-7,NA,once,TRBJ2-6,TGTGCTAGCAGCCCCCACTCTGGGGCCAACGTCCTGACTTTC,CASSPHSGANVLTF
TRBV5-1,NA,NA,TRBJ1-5,TGCGCCAGCAGCTTGGATGGGTTTAATCAGCCCCAGCATTTT,CASSLDGFNQPQHF
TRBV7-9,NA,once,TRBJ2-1,TGTGCCAGCAGCTTAGAAGCCATGAGCTCCTACAATGAGCAGTTCTTC,CASSLEAMSSYNEQFF
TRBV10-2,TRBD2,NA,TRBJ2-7,TGCGCCAGCATTGGGGGGGGCTACGAGCAGTACTTC,CASIGGGYEQYF
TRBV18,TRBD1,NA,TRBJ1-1,TGTGCCAGCTCACCAAATCGACAGGGTAACACTGAAGCTTTCTTT,CASSPNRQGNTEAFF